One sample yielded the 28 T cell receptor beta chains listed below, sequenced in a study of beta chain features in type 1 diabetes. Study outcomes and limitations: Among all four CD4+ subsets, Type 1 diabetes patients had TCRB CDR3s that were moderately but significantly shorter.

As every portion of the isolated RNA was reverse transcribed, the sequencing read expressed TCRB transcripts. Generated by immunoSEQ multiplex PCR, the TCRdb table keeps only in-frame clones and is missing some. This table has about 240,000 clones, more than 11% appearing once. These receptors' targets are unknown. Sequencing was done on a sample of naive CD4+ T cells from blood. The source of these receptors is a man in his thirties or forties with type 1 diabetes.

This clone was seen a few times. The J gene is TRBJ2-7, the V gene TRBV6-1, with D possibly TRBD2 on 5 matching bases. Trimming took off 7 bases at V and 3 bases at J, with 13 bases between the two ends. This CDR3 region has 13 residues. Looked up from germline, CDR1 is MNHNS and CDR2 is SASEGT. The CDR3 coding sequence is TGTGCCAGCACACCGGACTTCCTCTACGAGCAGTACTTC. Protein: CASTPDFLYEQYF.

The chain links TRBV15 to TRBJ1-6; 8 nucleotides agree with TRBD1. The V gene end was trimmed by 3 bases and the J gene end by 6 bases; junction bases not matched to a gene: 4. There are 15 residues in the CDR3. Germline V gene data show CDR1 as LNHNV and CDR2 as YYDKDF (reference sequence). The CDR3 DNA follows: TGTGCCACCAGCAGTGGAGACAGGGGTAATTCACCCCTCCACTTT. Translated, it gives CATSSGDRGNSPLHF.

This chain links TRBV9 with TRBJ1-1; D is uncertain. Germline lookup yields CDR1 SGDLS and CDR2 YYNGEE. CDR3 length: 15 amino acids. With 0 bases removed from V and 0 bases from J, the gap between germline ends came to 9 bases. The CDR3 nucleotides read TGTGCCAGCAGCGTAGTCGGGGATATGAACACTGAAGCTTTCTTT. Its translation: CASSVVGDMNTEAFF. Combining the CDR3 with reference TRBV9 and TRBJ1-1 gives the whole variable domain DSGVTQTPKHLITATGQRVTLRCSPRSGDLSVYWYQQSLDQGLQFLIQYYNGEERAKGNILERFSAQQFPDLHSELNLSSLELGDSALYFCASSVVGDMNTEAFFGQGTRLTVV.

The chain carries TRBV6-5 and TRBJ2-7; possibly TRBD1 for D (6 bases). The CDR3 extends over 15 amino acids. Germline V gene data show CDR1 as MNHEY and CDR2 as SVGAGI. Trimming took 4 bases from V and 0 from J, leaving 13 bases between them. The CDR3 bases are TGTGCCAGCAGTTTCCGGGACACCAGCTCCTACGAGCAGTACTTC. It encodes CASSFRDTSSYEQYF.

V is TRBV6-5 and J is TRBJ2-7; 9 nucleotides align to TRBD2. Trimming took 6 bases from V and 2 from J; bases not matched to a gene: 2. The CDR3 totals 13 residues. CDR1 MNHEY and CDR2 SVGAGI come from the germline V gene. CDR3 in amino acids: CASRSSGTYEQYF. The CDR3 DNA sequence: TGTGCCAGCAGGTCTAGCGGGACCTACGAGCAGTACTTC.

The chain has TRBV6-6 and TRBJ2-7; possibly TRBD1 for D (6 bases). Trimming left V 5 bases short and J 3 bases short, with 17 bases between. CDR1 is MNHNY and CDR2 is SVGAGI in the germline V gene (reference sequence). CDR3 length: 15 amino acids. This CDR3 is CASSGWDTRGYEQYF. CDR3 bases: TGTGCCAGCAGTGGGTGGGACACCCGGGGCTACGAGCAGTACTTC.

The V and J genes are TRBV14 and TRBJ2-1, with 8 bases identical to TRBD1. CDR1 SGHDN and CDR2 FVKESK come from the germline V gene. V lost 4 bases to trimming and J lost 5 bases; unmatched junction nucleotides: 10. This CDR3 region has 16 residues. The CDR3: CASSPRTGLTNNEQFF. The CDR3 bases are TGTGCCAGCAGCCCCAGGACAGGGTTAACCAACAATGAGCAGTTCTTC.

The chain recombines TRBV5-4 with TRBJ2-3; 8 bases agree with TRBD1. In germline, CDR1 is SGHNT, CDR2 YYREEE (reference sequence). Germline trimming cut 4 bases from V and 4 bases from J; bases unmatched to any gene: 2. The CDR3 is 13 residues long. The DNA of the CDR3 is TGTGCCAGCAGCGACAGGGGAGCAGATACGCAGTATTTT. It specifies CASSDRGADTQYF.

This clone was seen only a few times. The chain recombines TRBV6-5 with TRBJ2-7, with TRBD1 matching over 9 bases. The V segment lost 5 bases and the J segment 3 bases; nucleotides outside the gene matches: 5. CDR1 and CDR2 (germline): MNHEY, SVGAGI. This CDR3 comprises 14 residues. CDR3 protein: CASSTPGQGYEQYF. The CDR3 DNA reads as TGTGCCAGCAGTACCCCGGGACAGGGCTACGAGCAGTACTTC.

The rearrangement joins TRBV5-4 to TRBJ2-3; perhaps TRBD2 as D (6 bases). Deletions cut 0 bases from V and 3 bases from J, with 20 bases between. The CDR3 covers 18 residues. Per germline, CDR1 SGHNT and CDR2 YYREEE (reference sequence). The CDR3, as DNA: TGTGCCAGCAGCTTGGTTGTGATTGGGACTGGGACTACAGATACGCAGTATTTT. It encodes CASSLVVIGTGTTDTQYF.

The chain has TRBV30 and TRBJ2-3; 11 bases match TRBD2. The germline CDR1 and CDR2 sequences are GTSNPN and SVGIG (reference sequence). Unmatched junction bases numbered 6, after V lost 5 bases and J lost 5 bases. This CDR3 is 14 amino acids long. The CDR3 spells CAWVAGGPVDTQYF. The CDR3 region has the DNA TGTGCCTGGGTAGCGGGAGGGCCTGTAGATACGCAGTATTTT. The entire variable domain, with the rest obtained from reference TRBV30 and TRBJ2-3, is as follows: SQTIHQWPATLVQPVGSPLSLECTVEGTSNPNLYWYRQAAGRGLQLLFYSVGIGQISSEVPQNLSASRPQDRQFILSSKKLLLSDSGFYLCAWVAGGPVDTQYFGPGTRLTVL.

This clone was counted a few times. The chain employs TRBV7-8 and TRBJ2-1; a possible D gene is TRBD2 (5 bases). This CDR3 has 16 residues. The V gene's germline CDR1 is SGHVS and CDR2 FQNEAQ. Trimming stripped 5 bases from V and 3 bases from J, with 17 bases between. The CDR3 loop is CASSPQRPRVYNEQFF. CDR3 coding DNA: TGTGCCAGCAGCCCGCAACGCCCGCGGGTCTACAATGAGCAGTTCTTC.

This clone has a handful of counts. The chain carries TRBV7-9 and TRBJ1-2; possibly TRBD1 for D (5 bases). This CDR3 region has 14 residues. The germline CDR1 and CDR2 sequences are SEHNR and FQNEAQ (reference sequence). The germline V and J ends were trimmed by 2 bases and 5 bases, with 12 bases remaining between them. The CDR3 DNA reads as TGTGCCAGCAGCTTACCAAACCCAGGGTATGGCTACACCTTC. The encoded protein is CASSLPNPGYGYTF. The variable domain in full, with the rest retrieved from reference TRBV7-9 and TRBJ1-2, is DTGVSQNPRHKITKRGQNVTFRCDPISEHNRLYWYRQTLGQGPEFLTYFQNEAQLEKSRLLSDRFSAERPKGSFSTLEIQRTEQGDSAMYLCASSLPNPGYGYTFGSGTRLTVV.

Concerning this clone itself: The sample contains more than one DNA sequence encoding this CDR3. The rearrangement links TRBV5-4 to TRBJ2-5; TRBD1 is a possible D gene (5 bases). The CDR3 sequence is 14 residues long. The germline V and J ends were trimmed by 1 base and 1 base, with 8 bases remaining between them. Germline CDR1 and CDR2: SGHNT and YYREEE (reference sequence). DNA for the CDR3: TGTGCCAGCAGCTTGCCAGGGTCCCAAGAGACCCAGTACTTC. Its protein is CASSLPGSQETQYF.

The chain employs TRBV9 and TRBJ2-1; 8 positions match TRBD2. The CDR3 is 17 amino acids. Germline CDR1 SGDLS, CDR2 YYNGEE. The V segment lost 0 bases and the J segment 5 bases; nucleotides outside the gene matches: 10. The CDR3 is CASSVAVGGVKNNEQFF. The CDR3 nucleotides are TGTGCCAGCAGCGTAGCCGTCGGGGGGGTAAAAAACAATGAGCAGTTCTTC.

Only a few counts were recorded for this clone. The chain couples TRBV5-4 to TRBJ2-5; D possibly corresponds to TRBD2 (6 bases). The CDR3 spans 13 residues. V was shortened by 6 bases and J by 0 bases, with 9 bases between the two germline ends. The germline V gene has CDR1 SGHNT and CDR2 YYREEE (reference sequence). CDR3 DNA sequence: TGTGCCAGCACCAGGGACTACCAAGAGACCCAGTACTTC. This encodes CASTRDYQETQYF.

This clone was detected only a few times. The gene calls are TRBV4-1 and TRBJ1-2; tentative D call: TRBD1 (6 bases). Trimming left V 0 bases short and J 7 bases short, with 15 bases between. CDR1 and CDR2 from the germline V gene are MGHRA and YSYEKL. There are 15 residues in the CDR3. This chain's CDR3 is CASSQEDRGAGGYTF. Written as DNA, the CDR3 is TGCGCCAGCAGCCAAGAAGATCGGGGGGCAGGTGGCTACACCTTC.

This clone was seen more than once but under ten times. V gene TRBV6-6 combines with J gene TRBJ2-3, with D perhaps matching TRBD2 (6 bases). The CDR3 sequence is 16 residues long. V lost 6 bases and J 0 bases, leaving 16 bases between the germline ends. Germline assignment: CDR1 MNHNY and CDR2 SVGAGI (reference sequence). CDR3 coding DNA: TGTGCCAGCAGCTATAGCGGCGTTTCTAGCACAGATACGCAGTATTTT. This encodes CASSYSGVSSTDTQYF.

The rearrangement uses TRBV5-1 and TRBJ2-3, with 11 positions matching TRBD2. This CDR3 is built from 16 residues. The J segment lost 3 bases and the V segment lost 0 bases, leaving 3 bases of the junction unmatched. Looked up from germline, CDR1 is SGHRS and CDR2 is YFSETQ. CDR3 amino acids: CASSLEGLAVTDTQYF. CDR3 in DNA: TGCGCCAGCAGCTTGGAGGGACTAGCGGTAACAGATACGCAGTATTTT.

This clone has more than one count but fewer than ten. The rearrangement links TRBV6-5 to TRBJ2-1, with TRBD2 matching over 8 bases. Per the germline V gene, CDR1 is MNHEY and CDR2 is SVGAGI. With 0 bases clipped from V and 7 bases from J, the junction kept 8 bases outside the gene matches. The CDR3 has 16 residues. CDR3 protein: CASSYSSQRGTNEQFF. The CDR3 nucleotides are TGTGCCAGCAGTTACTCTTCGCAGCGGGGGACGAATGAGCAGTTCTTC.

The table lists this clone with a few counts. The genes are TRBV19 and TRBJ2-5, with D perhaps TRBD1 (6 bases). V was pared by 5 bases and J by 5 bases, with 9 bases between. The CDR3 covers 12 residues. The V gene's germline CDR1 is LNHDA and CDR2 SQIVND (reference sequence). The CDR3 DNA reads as TGTGCCAGTAGTCGTCAGGGGGAGACCCAGTACTTC. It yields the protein CASSRQGETQYF. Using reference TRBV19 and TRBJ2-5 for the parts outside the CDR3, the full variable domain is DGGITQSPKYLFRKEGQNVTLSCEQNLNHDAMYWYRQDPGQGLRLIYYSQIVNDFQKGDIAEGYSVSREKKESFPLTVTSAQKNPTAFYLCASSRQGETQYFGPGTRLLVL.

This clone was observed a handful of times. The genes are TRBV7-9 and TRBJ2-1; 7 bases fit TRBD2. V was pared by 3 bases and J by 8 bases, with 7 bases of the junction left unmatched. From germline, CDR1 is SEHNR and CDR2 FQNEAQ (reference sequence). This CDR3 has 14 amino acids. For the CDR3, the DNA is TGTGCCAGCAGCTTCGGGGTAGCGGGTGATGAGCAGTTCTTC. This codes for CASSFGVAGDEQFF.

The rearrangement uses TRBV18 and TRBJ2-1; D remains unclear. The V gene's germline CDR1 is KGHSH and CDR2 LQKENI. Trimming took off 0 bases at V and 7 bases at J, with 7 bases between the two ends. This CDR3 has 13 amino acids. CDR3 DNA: TGTGCCAGCTCACCACCGAACGAGAATGAGCAGTTCTTC. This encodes CASSPPNENEQFF.

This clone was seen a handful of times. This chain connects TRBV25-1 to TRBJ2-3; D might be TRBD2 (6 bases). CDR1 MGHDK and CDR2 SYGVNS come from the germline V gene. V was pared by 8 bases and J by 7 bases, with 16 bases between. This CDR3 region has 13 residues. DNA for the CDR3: TGTGCCAGCGCGTTGGTAGGGACTTATACGCAGTATTTT. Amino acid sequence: CASALVGTYTQYF. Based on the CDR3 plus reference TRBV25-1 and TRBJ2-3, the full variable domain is EADIYQTPRYLVIGTGKKITLECSQTMGHDKMYWYQQDPGMELHLIHYSYGVNSTEKGDLSSESTVSRIRTEHFPLTLESARPSHTSQYLCASALVGTYTQYFGPGTRLTVL.

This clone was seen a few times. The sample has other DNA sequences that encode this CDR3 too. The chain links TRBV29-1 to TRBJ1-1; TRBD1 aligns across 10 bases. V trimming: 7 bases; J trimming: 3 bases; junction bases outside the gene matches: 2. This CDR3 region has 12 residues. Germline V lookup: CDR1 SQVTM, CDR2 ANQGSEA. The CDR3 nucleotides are TGCAGCGCCGGACAGGGGGACACTGAAGCTTTCTTT. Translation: CSAGQGDTEAFF.

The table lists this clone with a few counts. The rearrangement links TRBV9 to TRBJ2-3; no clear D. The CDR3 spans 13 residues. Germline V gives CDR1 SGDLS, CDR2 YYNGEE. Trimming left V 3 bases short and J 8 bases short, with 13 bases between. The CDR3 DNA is TGTGCCAGCAGCGGAACGTCTCGACTTACGCAGTATTTT. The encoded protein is CASSGTSRLTQYF.

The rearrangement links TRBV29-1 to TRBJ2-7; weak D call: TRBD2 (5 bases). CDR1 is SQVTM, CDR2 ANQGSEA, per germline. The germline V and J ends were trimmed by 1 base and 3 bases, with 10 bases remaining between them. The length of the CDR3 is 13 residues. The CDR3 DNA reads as TGCAGCGTTGAAGCCGGGATGAACTACGAGCAGTACTTC. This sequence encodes CSVEAGMNYEQYF.

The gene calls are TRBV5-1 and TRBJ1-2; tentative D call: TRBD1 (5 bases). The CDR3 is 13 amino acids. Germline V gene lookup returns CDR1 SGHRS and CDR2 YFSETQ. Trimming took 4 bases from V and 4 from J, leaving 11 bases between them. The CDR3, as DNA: TGCGCCAGCAGCAACGACAGCCTCTATGGCTACACCTTC. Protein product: CASSNDSLYGYTF.